The rows below give T cell receptor beta chains drawn from one sample of a study of cytomegalovirus exposure and HLA in healthy donors. Clones were read by immunoSEQ multiplex PCR, and TCRdb kept only the in-frame ones, dropping some. The sample lists 99,000 or so clones, 75% to 85% occurring once. The sequencing input was PBMCs. The receptors originated from a male donor in good health and CMV-seropositive. The CDR3 runs from the conserved cysteine through the conserved F or W. D genes are given only for firm matches. Only some rows state a clone size, as once, few, many or a class for expanded clones.

clone_size	d_call	j_call	v_call	cdr3_aa	cdr3_nt
once	NA	TRBJ1-1	TRBV30	CAWSVQRNTEAFF	TGTGCCTGGAGTGTACAACGAAACACTGAAGCTTTCTTT
NA	NA	TRBJ1-3	TRBV19	CASSSPSAQRNTIYF	TGTGCCAGTAGTTCCCCGAGCGCGCAGAGAAACACCATATATTTT
NA	NA	TRBJ1-1	TRBV29-1	CSVLQGMVTEAFF	TGCAGCGTCCTTCAGGGGATGGTCACTGAAGCTTTCTTT
NA	TRBD1	TRBJ1-6	TRBV2	CASREQGAQSPLHF	TGTGCCAGCAGGGAACAGGGGGCTCAGTCACCCCTCCACTTT
NA	NA	TRBJ1-1	TRBV2	CASSEEVVGLNTEAFF	TGTGCCAGCAGTGAAGAAGTCGTTGGACTAAACACTGAAGCTTTCTTT
NA	TRBD1	TRBJ1-2	TRBV5-1	CASSLTGGEGSNYGYTF	TGCGCCAGCAGCTTAACAGGGGGCGAGGGTTCCAACTATGGCTACACCTTC
NA	NA	TRBJ2-7	TRBV4-3	CASSQEGLPSYEQYF	TGCGCCAGCAGCCAAGAGGGACTGCCCTCCTACGAGCAGTACTTC
NA	TRBD1	TRBJ1-2	TRBV2	CASSLLTGDYGGYTF	TGTGCCAGCAGCCTTTTGACAGGGGATTATGGTGGCTACACCTTC
NA	NA	TRBJ1-5	TRBV4-1	CASSPEPDGIQPQHF	TGCGCCAGCAGCCCCGAACCCGACGGGATCCAGCCCCAGCATTTT
NA	TRBD2	TRBJ2-3	TRBV18	CASSPPAGGPADTQYF	TGTGCCAGCTCACCACCGGCGGGGGGCCCGGCAGATACGCAGTATTTT
NA	NA	TRBJ1-1	TRBV9	CASTRGHLNTEAFF	TGTGCCAGCACACGAGGACACTTGAACACTGAAGCTTTCTTT
NA	NA	TRBJ1-4	TRBV9	CASNPSATNEKLFF	TGTGCCAGCAACCCAAGCGCAACTAATGAAAAACTGTTTTTT
NA	NA	TRBJ1-2	TRBV10-1	CASSAQTNYGYTF	TGCGCCAGCAGTGCCCAGACTAACTATGGCTACACCTTC
NA	NA	TRBJ1-4	TRBV7-6	CASSARGGEKLFF	TGTGCCAGCAGCGCCCGAGGAGGGGAAAAACTGTTTTTT
NA	NA	TRBJ2-7	TRBV7-8	CASSSVSSEQYF	TGTGCCAGCAGCTCCGTTAGCTCCGAGCAGTACTTC
NA	NA	TRBJ1-1	TRBV2	CASSVNRAEAFF	TGTGCCAGCAGTGTTAACAGGGCTGAAGCTTTCTTT
NA	NA	TRBJ2-3	TRBV30	CAWRGLVDTQYF	TGTGCCTGGAGGGGGCTCGTAGATACGCAGTATTTT
NA	NA	TRBJ2-3	TRBV25-1	CASSAFTDTQYF	TGTGCCAGCAGTGCCTTCACAGATACGCAGTATTTT
NA	NA	TRBJ1-1	TRBV5-1	CASSLAQGLSTEAFF	TGCGCCAGCAGCTTGGCACAGGGCTTATCCACTGAAGCTTTCTTT
NA	TRBD1	TRBJ1-4	TRBV9	CASSVPQGGGEKLFF	TGTGCCAGCAGCGTACCCCAGGGGGGTGGAGAAAAACTGTTTTTT
NA	NA	TRBJ1-1	TRBV30	CAWSVSPRGEAFF	TGTGCCTGGAGTGTTTCCCCTCGCGGTGAAGCTTTCTTT
NA	TRBD1	TRBJ1-2	TRBV9	CASSARDRGPGYTF	TGTGCCAGCAGCGCGAGGGACAGGGGGCCGGGCTACACCTTC
NA	TRBD2	TRBJ2-1	TRBV5-1	CVSSPPASGGPVGEQFF	TGCGTCAGCAGCCCCCCCGCTAGCGGGGGCCCGGTTGGTGAGCAGTTCTTC
few	TRBD1	TRBJ1-1	TRBV9	CASSATGVADTEAFF	TGTGCCAGCAGCGCGACAGGGGTCGCGGACACTGAAGCTTTCTTT
NA	NA	TRBJ1-5	TRBV7-9	CASSLVAGGRNQPQHF	TGTGCCAGCAGCTTAGTAGCAGGAGGCCGCAATCAGCCCCAGCATTTT
NA	NA	TRBJ2-5	TRBV19	CASSPWTQGPETQYF	TGTGCCAGTAGTCCGTGGACCCAGGGGCCAGAGACCCAGTACTTC
NA	NA	TRBJ2-5	TRBV9	CASSAYQETQYF	TGTGCCAGCAGCGCGTACCAAGAGACCCAGTACTTC